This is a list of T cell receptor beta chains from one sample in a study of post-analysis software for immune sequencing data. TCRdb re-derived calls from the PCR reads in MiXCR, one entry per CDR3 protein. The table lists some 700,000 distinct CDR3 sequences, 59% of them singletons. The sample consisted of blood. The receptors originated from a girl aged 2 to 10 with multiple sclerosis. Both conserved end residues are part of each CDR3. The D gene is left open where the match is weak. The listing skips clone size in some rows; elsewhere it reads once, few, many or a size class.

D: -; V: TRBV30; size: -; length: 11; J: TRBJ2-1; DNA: TGTGCCTGGACTCCGGGCGATGAGCAGTTCTTC; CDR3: CAWTPGDEQFF
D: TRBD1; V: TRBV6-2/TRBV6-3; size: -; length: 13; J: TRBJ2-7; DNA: TGTGCCAGCAAAGGGGGCGGCGAGTACGAGCAGTACTTC; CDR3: CASKGGGEYEQYF
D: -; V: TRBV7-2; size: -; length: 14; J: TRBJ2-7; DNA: TGTGCCAGCAGCTTAGATAAGGGCTTCCCCGAGCAGTACTTC; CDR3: CASSLDKGFPEQYF
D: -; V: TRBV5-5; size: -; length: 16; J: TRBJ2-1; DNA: TGTGCCAGCAGCTCCCTCCTGGTGAGCTCCTACAATGAGCAGTTCTTC; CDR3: CASSSLLVSSYNEQFF
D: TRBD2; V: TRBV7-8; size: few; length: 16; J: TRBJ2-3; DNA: TGTGCCAGCAGCGCCTCCGTAGCGGGGTATGGGGATACGCAGTATTTT; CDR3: CASSASVAGYGDTQYF
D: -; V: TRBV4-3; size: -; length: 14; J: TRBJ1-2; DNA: TGCGCCAGCAGCCAAGTAAAGGGGACGGTTGGCTACACCTTC; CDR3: CASSQVKGTVGYTF
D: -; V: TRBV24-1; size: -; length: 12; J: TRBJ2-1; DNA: TGTGCCACCGGACGAGGTAACAATGAGCAGTTCTTC; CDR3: CATGRGNNEQFF
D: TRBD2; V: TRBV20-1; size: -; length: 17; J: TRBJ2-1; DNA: TGCAGTGCTATGACGGACAGGATAGCGGGAGCCTACAATGAGCAGTTCTTC; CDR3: CSAMTDRIAGAYNEQFF
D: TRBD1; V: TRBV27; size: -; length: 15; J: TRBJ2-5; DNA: TGTGCCAGCGTTGAATCCCGGACAGGCGGTGGGACCCAGTACTTC; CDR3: CASVESRTGGGTQYF
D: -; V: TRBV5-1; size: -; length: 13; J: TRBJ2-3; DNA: TGCGCCAGCCGCCCCTGGCCCACAGATACGCAGTATTTT; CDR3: CASRPWPTDTQYF
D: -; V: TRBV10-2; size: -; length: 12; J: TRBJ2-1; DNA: TGCGCCAGCACCCGCGTTAGAAATGAGCAGTTCTTC; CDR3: CASTRVRNEQFF
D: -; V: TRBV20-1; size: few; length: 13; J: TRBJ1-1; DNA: TGCAGTGCTAGAGGAATCGACAGGCTTGAAGCTTTCTTT; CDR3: CSARGIDRLEAFF
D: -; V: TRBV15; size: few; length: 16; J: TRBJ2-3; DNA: TGTGCCACCAGCAGAGATCGTCCAGGGGGCACAGATACGCAGTATTTT; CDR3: CATSRDRPGGTDTQYF
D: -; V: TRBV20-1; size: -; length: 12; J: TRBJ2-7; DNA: TGCAGTGCGGGATTAGACTTCTACGAGCAGTACTTC; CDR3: CSAGLDFYEQYF
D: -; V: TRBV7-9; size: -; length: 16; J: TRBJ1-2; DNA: TGTGCCAGCAGTCCCGGATTCTGGACGGTTAACTATGGCTACACCTTC; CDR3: CASSPGFWTVNYGYTF
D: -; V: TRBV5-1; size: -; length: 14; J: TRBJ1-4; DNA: TGCGCCAGCAGCGCGGCGGGGGATGGGGAAAAACTGTTTTTT; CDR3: CASSAAGDGEKLFF
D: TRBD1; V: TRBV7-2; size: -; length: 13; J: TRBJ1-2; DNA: TGTGCCAGCAGCTCGGGACAGGGTTTAGGGTTCACCTTC; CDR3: CASSSGQGLGFTF